The 25 T cell receptor beta chains below all came from one sample that was sequenced in a study of cytomegalovirus exposure and HLA in healthy donors. The PCR used 60 Vbeta and 13 Jbeta primers. Data came from immunoSEQ multiplex PCR; TCRdb stores just in-frame clones and leaves some out. Of roughly 240,000 clones detected, around 83% appear once; the ten largest clones hold 0.2% to 0.25%. The specimen sequenced was PBMCs. These receptors came from a girl aged 2 to 10 in good health and CMV-seronegative.

The chain combines TRBV30 with TRBJ1-2; 11 bases agree with TRBD1. With 4 bases clipped from V and 5 bases from J, the junction kept 3 bases outside the gene matches. From germline, CDR1 is GTSNPN and CDR2 SVGIG (reference sequence). The CDR3 runs to 13 residues. This CDR3 is CAWKGQGGYGYTF. The CDR3 region has the DNA TGTGCCTGGAAGGGACAGGGGGGGTATGGCTACACCTTC.

V is TRBV6-5 and J is TRBJ2-5; D might be TRBD2 (5 bases). The V end lost 0 bases, the J end lost 6 bases, and 11 bases lay between the germline ends. This CDR3 is built from 14 residues. Per the germline V gene, CDR1 is MNHEY and CDR2 is SVGAGI. For the CDR3, the DNA is TGTGCCAGCAGTTACTCGATAACGGGAAAGACCCAGTACTTC. Its protein product is CASSYSITGKTQYF.

V gene TRBV6-5 combines with J gene TRBJ2-5; D perhaps matches TRBD1 (5 bases). This CDR3 has 12 residues. V was cut by 5 bases and J by 7 bases, with 11 bases left in between. Germline assignment: CDR1 MNHEY and CDR2 SVGAGI. The DNA of the CDR3 is TGTGCCAGCAGTCCCCTTAGGGGGACCCAGTACTTC. Encoded protein: CASSPLRGTQYF.

There are a few counts of this clone. The rearrangement uses TRBV7-9 and TRBJ1-1; D might be TRBD1 (5 bases). CDR3 length: 13 residues. Trimming stripped 10 bases from V and 3 bases from J, with 15 bases between. The germline CDR1 and CDR2 sequences are SEHNR and FQNEAQ (reference sequence). CDR3 sequence: CATETALYTEAFF. The CDR3 nucleotides read TGTGCCACCGAGACAGCGCTTTACACTGAAGCTTTCTTT. Variable domain in full (rest from reference TRBV7-9 and TRBJ1-1): DTGVSQNPRHKITKRGQNVTFRCDPISEHNRLYWYRQTLGQGPEFLTYFQNEAQLEKSRLLSDRFSAERPKGSFSTLEIQRTEQGDSAMYLCATETALYTEAFFGQGTRLTVV.

V is TRBV7-9 and J is TRBJ1-1; no clear D. This CDR3 has 13 residues. Between the trimmed V and J ends, which lost 3 bases and 5 bases, there was a span of 10 bases. Germline V CDR1 and CDR2: SEHNR, FQNEAQ (reference sequence). The CDR3: CASSLGRVTEAFF. CDR3 nucleotides: TGTGCCAGCAGCTTGGGGAGAGTAACTGAAGCTTTCTTT.

The gene calls are TRBV18 and TRBJ1-4; D unresolved. V shed 2 bases and J shed 5 bases, with 6 bases lying between them. This CDR3 comprises 13 residues. Germline CDR1 reads KGHSH; CDR2 reads LQKENI. The CDR3 spells CASSPNINEKLFF. For the CDR3, the DNA is TGTGCCAGCTCACCAAATATAAATGAAAAACTGTTTTTT.

The chain has TRBV25-1 and TRBJ2-7; 7 nucleotides align to TRBD2. V lost 0 bases to trimming and J lost 6 bases; unmatched junction nucleotides: 11. In germline, CDR1 is MGHDK, CDR2 SYGVNS. The CDR3 contains 16 residues. CDR3 protein: CASSEYPLAGDSEQYF. In DNA, the CDR3 is TGTGCCAGCAGTGAATACCCCCTGGCGGGAGACTCCGAGCAGTACTTC.

The genes are TRBV11-2 and TRBJ1-2; 10 bases match TRBD1. Germline CDR1 SGHAT, CDR2 FQNNGV. Trimming removed 6 bases from V and 4 bases from J; junction bases left unmatched: 11. This CDR3 is 16 amino acids long. The CDR3 region has the DNA TGTGCCAGCAGTCGCTGGACAGGGGGGACCTTCTATGGCTACACCTTC. Translating it yields CASSRWTGGTFYGYTF.

This chain links TRBV10-2 with TRBJ2-7; D is unresolved. The length of the CDR3 is 11 residues. Looked up from germline, CDR1 is WSHSY and CDR2 is SAAADI. V lost 2 bases and J 5 bases, leaving 4 bases between the germline ends. CDR3 coding DNA: TGCGCCAGCAGTGAGAGCCACGAGCAGTACTTC. It specifies CASSESHEQYF.

A remark on this clone: At one end, the junction sequence differs from germline, possibly due to a read error. The gene calls are TRBV6-6 and TRBJ1-1; 7 nucleotides align to TRBD1. Germline CDR1 is MNHNY and CDR2 is SVGAGI (reference sequence). The CDR3 has 13 residues. DNA for the CDR3: TGTGCCAGCAGCGCGGGACAGAACGCTGAAGCTTTCTTT. It translates to CASSAGQNAEAFF.

The genes are TRBV6-5 and TRBJ1-2; 8 bases are shared with TRBD1. The CDR3 contains 15 residues. CDR1 MNHEY and CDR2 SVGAGI come from the germline V gene. V lost 6 bases, J lost 7 bases, and 13 bases stayed unmatched. The CDR3 protein is CASSPVSTGGRGYTF. CDR3 bases: TGTGCCAGCAGCCCCGTCTCCACAGGGGGGCGTGGCTACACCTTC.

This chain connects TRBV25-1 to TRBJ2-1; no clear D gene. Trimming removed 1 base from V and 5 bases from J, with 6 bases in between. The CDR3 covers 13 residues. CDR1 is MGHDK, CDR2 SYGVNS, per germline. CDR3 in amino acids: CASSESGNNEQFF. Here the CDR3 DNA reads TGTGCCAGCAGTGAATCAGGCAACAATGAGCAGTTCTTC.

The DNA of the CDR3 is TGTGCCAGTAGTATCACTGCCAGGGCCACAAACACCATATATTTT. Translation: CASSITARATNTIYF. The J gene is TRBJ1-3, the V gene TRBV19; weak D call: TRBD1 (5 bases). V lost 3 bases, J lost 6 bases, and 15 bases lay in between. The germline CDR1 and CDR2 sequences are LNHDA and SQIVND (reference sequence). CDR3 size: 15 residues.

The V call is TRBV6-6, the J call TRBJ1-1, with D possibly being TRBD1 (6 bases). The V and J ends lost 8 bases and 1 base respectively, with 11 bases between them. The CDR3 runs to 13 residues. Germline V gives CDR1 MNHNY, CDR2 SVGAGI (reference sequence). The CDR3, as DNA: TGTGCCAGCGCCGGGACATCGAACACTGAAGCTTTCTTT. Protein sequence: CASAGTSNTEAFF.

This chain links TRBV5-4 with TRBJ2-3; 9 nucleotides match TRBD2. This CDR3 comprises 17 residues. The J segment lost 5 bases and the V segment lost 4 bases, leaving 14 bases of the junction unmatched. CDR1 is SGHNT and CDR2 is YYREEE in the germline V gene (reference sequence). The CDR3: CASSHGLTGTSLDTQYF. Here the CDR3 DNA reads TGTGCCAGCAGCCATGGTCTTACCGGGACTAGCTTAGATACGCAGTATTTT. Using reference TRBV5-4 and TRBJ2-3 for the parts outside the CDR3, the full variable domain is ETGVTQSPTHLIKTRGQQVTLRCSSQSGHNTVSWYQQALGQGPQFIFQYYREEENGRGNFPPRFSGLQFPNYSSELNVNALELDDSALYLCASSHGLTGTSLDTQYFGPGTRLTVL.

This clone has just a few counts. The chain couples TRBV27 to TRBJ1-5; D unclear. The V and J ends lost 4 bases and 5 bases respectively, with 9 bases between them. CDR1 is MNHEY, CDR2 SMNVEV, per germline (reference sequence). The CDR3 has 13 amino acids. CDR3 in DNA: TGTGCCAGCAGTTATGGACTCGATCAGCCCCAGCATTTT. This gives the protein CASSYGLDQPQHF.

This clone was recorded only once. Here the CDR3 DNA reads TGCGCCAGCAGATGGACTAGCGGGGGGCCCCACACAGATACGCAGTATTTT. Translated: CASRWTSGGPHTDTQYF. This chain uses TRBV10-1 with TRBJ2-3; the match to TRBD2 covers 14 bases. After removal of 6 bases from V and 2 bases from J, the junction contained 7 bases not matched to a gene. The germline V gene has CDR1 WNHNN and CDR2 SYGVQD (reference sequence). This CDR3 is 17 amino acids long.

This clone was observed a handful of times. The V gene is TRBV9, the J gene TRBJ2-7, with TRBD1 as a possible D gene (7 bases). Germline loops: CDR1 SGDLS, CDR2 YYNGEE. With 4 bases removed from V and 3 bases from J, the gap between germline ends came to 17 bases. The CDR3 consists of 15 residues. CDR3 residues: CASSLGAGQNYEQYF. The CDR3 nucleotides are TGTGCCAGCAGCCTCGGGGCGGGACAGAACTACGAGCAGTACTTC.

The rearrangement links TRBV6-6 to TRBJ1-1; D is undetermined. This CDR3 has 13 amino acids. Trimming took off 11 bases at V and 3 bases at J, with 16 bases between the two ends. Germline V CDR1 and CDR2: MNHNY, SVGAGI (reference sequence). CDR3 protein: CASRDPDHTEAFF. The CDR3 bases are TGTGCCTCCCGGGATCCGGACCACACTGAAGCTTTCTTT.

The V call is TRBV12-5, the J call TRBJ1-1; D is perhaps TRBD1 (6 bases). Between the trimmed V and J ends, which lost 7 bases and 5 bases, there was a span of 14 bases. The germline CDR1 and CDR2 sequences are LGHNT and FRNRAP. CDR3 length: 13 amino acids. For the CDR3, the DNA is TGTGCTAGTGTCGAGACAGGAAGGACTGAAGCTTTCTTT. Translating it yields CASVETGRTEAFF. Complete variable domain (other parts from reference TRBV12-5 and TRBJ1-1): DARVTQTPRHKVTEMGQEVTMRCQPILGHNTVFWYRQTMMQGLELLAYFRNRAPLDDSGMPKDRFSAEMPDATLATLKIQPSEPRDSAVYFCASVETGRTEAFFGQGTRLTVV.

The chain carries TRBV10-1 and TRBJ2-7; TRBD2 agrees at 8 bases. This CDR3 spans 17 amino acids. The V segment lost 6 bases and the J segment 2 bases; nucleotides outside the gene matches: 15. The germline V gene has CDR1 WNHNN and CDR2 SYGVQD (reference sequence). CDR3 in amino acids: CASSPKRSGTRTYEQYF. CDR3 nucleotides: TGCGCCAGCAGCCCCAAGAGGAGCGGGACTAGAACCTACGAGCAGTACTTC.

The V and J genes are TRBV19 and TRBJ1-5; TRBD1 matches at 9 bases. The J segment lost 0 bases and the V segment lost 3 bases, leaving 6 bases of the junction unmatched. The CDR3 is made up of 17 amino acids. Looked up from germline, CDR1 is LNHDA and CDR2 is SQIVND (reference sequence). The chain's CDR3 is CASSILTGGPSNQPQHF. The CDR3 DNA follows: TGTGCCAGTAGTATCCTGACAGGGGGTCCTAGCAATCAGCCCCAGCATTTT.

The chain recombines TRBV27 with TRBJ1-2, with D possibly being TRBD1 (6 bases). The CDR3 has 13 amino acids. Germline CDR1 and CDR2: MNHEY and SMNVEV (reference sequence). The V end was cut by 5 bases, the J end by 2 bases, with 9 bases between. The CDR3 here is CASSDRPNYGYTF. The CDR3 DNA reads TGTGCCAGCAGTGACAGGCCGAACTATGGCTACACCTTC.

The CDR3 region has the DNA TGTGCTAGTGGTTTAGGAGAAACCTACGAGCAGTACTTC. It specifies CASGLGETYEQYF. This rearrangement joins TRBV12-5 to TRBJ2-7; D uncertain. The CDR3 consists of 13 residues. The ends were cut back, 3 bases at V and 2 bases at J, with 8 bases in the middle. Germline CDR1 reads LGHNT; CDR2 reads FRNRAP.

The chain combines TRBV29-1 with TRBJ2-1; TRBD1 agrees at 11 bases. CDR1 SQVTM and CDR2 ANQGSEA come from the germline V gene. The CDR3 runs 16 residues. V trimming: 4 bases; J trimming: 3 bases; junction bases outside the gene matches: 8. The CDR3 region has the DNA TGCAGCGTTGTTCCCACCGGGACAGGGGGCTACAATGAGCAGTTCTTC. As protein: CSVVPTGTGGYNEQFF.